Below, one T cell receptor beta chain is given with its context. Antigen: not known. The sample comes from a study of shared clonotypes between healthy human individuals. Points from the study as a whole: The study generally estimated greater richness for naive than memory subsets. Around 5% was the fraction of naive CD4 clonotypes found shared across a few donors. Relative to their counterparts shared across all four donors, non-shared clonotypes exhibited diminished generation probabilities.

Sequenced by immunoSEQ multiplex PCR; TCRdb stores in-frame clones only, minus some. The table records over a million clones, about four fifths of them present only once. The study separated CD4+ cells into CD45RA+ naive and CD45RA-negative memory subsets. This CDR3 region has 15 residues. The V and J ends lost 1 base and 6 bases, in that order; junction bases with no gene match: 7. Per germline, CDR1 SGHTA and CDR2 FQGNSA. Sequenced material: memory CD4+ T cells from PBMCs. The subset here: CD45RA-negative fraction. The chain carries TRBV7-2 and TRBJ2-7, with 9 bases fitting TRBD2. The receptor comes from a man aged 18-30 years in good health. Some clones in this sample may be carry-over from other donors' samples. The CDR3 sequence: CASSLGLAGQGEQYF. The DNA of the CDR3 is TGTGCCAGCAGCTTAGGCCTAGCGGGGCAGGGCGAGCAGTACTTC.